Described below is a single T cell receptor beta chain sequence and its context. Only in-frame clones appear in the TCRdb table, and some are missing; sequencing was by immunoSEQ multiplex PCR. This table holds about 80,000 clones, approximately 86% found once. CDR1 and CDR2 (germline): SEHNR, FQNEAQ (reference sequence). Trimming cost V 5 bases and J 2 bases, with 10 bases left between them. The CDR3 covers 14 residues. The sample originates from a study of blood T cell repertoires in COVID-19. The rearrangement joins TRBV7-9 to TRBJ1-3; no reliable D call. The receptor was isolated from a woman of 80 years or more with acute or convalescent COVID-19. Sequences were obtained from peripheral blood. Here the CDR3 DNA reads TGTGCCAGCAGCCCCAGTGGCCCTGGAAACACCATATATTTT. It translates to CASSPSGPGNTIYF.